The 6 T cell receptor beta chains listed next were all sequenced from one sample in a study of technical replicates of blood from a few donors. Sequencing used immunoSEQ multiplex PCR; TCRdb keeps in-frame clones, though not all of them. The profile shows about 79,000 clones, 75% to 95% of them singletons. Source material: T cells isolated from PBMCs. Receptors originate from a human donor in good health. Some clones in this sample may be carry-over from other donors' samples.

This clone was observed once. The chain has TRBV11-3 and TRBJ2-7; TRBD1 might be the D (5 bases). The CDR3 has 16 amino acids. The V end lost 5 bases, the J end lost 2 bases, and 19 bases lay between the germline ends. Per the germline V gene, CDR1 is SGHNT and CDR2 is YENEEA. The CDR3 loop is CASSHIRRDSPYEQYF. Here the CDR3 DNA reads TGTGCCAGCAGCCATATACGCCGAGACAGCCCCTACGAGCAGTACTTC.

The chain couples TRBV10-2 to TRBJ2-5; TRBD2 matches 9 bases. Germline CDR1 is WSHSY and CDR2 is SAAADI. With V trimmed by 7 bases and J by 4 bases, 7 bases remained unmatched. The CDR3 consists of 14 residues. CDR3 DNA sequence: TGCGCCAGCAAAAGGGTAGCGGGAGTAGAGACCCAGTACTTC. The encoded protein is CASKRVAGVETQYF.

The V and J genes are TRBV11-1 and TRBJ1-1; D might be TRBD1 (6 bases). The CDR3 is 15 amino acids. CDR1 and CDR2 (germline): SGHAT, FQDESV (reference sequence). V lost 1 base, J lost 4 bases, and 13 bases lay in between. The CDR3 protein is CASSLVSTGSTEAFF. CDR3 nucleotides: TGTGCCAGCAGCTTAGTATCGACAGGCAGCACTGAAGCTTTCTTT.

The V and J genes are TRBV7-2 and TRBJ2-7; the D gene is possibly TRBD1 (6 bases). The germline gives CDR1 SGHTA, CDR2 FQGNSA. The CDR3 covers 14 residues. Trimming shortened V by 0 bases and J by 1 base, and 7 bases separated the two germline ends. CDR3 in DNA: TGTGCCAGCAGCTTAGCCGGGACATCCTACGAGCAGTACTTC. Its protein is CASSLAGTSYEQYF.

The rearrangement links TRBV5-1 to TRBJ2-7; D is unresolved. V dropped 3 bases and J dropped 2 bases, with 12 bases sitting between them. This CDR3 is built from 14 residues. Germline V gene data show CDR1 as SGHRS and CDR2 as YFSETQ. CDR3 in DNA: TGCGCCAGCAGCTCTTCCTCCCCGGCCTACGAGCAGTACTTC. Translation: CASSSSSPAYEQYF.

The chain employs TRBV13 and TRBJ2-3; TRBD1 is a possible D gene (5 bases). V lost 2 bases to trimming and J lost 2 bases, with 8 bases between them. The CDR3 loop spans 14 amino acids. Germline V CDR1 and CDR2: PRHDT, FYEKMQ (reference sequence). Here the CDR3 DNA reads TGTGCCAGCAGCTTAAGGGGTATCACAGATACGCAGTATTTT. This encodes CASSLRGITDTQYF.